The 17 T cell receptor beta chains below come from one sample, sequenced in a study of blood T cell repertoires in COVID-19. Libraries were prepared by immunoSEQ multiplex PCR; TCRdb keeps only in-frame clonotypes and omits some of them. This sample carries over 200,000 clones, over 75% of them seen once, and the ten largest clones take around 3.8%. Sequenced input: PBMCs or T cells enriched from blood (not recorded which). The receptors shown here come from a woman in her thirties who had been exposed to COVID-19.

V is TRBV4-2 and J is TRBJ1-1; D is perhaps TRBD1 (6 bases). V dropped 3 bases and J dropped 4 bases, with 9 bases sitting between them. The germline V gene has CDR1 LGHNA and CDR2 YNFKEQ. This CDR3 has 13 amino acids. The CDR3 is CASSQGGPTEAFF. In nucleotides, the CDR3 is TGTGCCAGCAGCCAGGGGGGGCCCACTGAAGCTTTCTTT.

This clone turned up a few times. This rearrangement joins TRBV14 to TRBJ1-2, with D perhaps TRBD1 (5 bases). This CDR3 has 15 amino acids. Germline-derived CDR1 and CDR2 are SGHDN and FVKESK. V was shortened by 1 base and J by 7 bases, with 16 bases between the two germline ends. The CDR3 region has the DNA TGTGCCAGCAGCCAAGGGTCGGGGGTCTGGCGTGGCTACACCTTC. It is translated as CASSQGSGVWRGYTF. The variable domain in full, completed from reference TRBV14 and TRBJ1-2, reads EAGVTQFPSHSVIEKGQTVTLRCDPISGHDNLYWYRRVMGKEIKFLLHFVKESKQDESGMPNNRFLAERTGGTYSTLKVQPAELEDSGVYFCASSQGSGVWRGYTFGSGTRLTVV.

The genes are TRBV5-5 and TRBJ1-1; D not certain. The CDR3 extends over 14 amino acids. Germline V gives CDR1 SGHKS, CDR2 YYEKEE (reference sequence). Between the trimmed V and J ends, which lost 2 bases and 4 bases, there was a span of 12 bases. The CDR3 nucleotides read TGTGCCAGCAGCTTTACCTTGAGGAGCACTGAAGCTTTCTTT. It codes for CASSFTLRSTEAFF.

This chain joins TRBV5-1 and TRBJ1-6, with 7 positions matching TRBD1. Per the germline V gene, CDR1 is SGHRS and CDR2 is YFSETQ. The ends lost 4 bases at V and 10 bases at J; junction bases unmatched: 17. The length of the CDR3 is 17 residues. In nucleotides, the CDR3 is TGCGCCAGCAGCCCCCGGGACAGCGTTCCTGGGGGATCACCCCTCCACTTT. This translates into CASSPRDSVPGGSPLHF. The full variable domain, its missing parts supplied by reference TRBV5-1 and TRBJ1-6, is KAGVTQTPRYLIKTRGQQVTLSCSPISGHRSVSWYQQTPGQGLQFLFEYFSETQRNKGNFPGRFSGRQFSNSRSEMNVSTLELGDSALYLCASSPRDSVPGGSPLHFGNGTRLTVT.

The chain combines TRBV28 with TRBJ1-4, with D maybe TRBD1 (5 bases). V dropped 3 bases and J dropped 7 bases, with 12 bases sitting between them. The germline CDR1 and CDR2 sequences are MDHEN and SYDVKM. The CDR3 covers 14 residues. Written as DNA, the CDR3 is TGTGCCAGCAGTTTGGGGGGTGATGGTGAAAAACTGTTTTTT. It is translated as CASSLGGDGEKLFF. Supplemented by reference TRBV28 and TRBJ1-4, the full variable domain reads DVKVTQSSRYLVKRTGEKVFLECVQDMDHENMFWYRQDPGLGLRLIYFSYDVKMKEKGDIPEGYSVSREKKERFSLILESASTNQTSMYLCASSLGGDGEKLFFGSGTQLSVL.

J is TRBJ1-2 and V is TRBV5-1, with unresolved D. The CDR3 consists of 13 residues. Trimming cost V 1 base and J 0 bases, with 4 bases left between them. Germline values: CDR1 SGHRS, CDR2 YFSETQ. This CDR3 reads CASSLRANYGYTF. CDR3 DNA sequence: TGCGCCAGCAGCTTGAGAGCTAACTATGGCTACACCTTC.

CDR3 protein: CASRHGTGDYNEQFF. CDR3 nucleotides: TGTGCCAGCAGACACGGGACAGGGGATTACAATGAGCAGTTCTTC. This sequence joins TRBV28 and TRBJ2-1; 10 bases are a match to TRBD1. The CDR3 consists of 15 residues. CDR1 is MDHEN, CDR2 SYDVKM, per germline. J lost 4 bases, V lost 6 bases, and 6 bases had no gene match.

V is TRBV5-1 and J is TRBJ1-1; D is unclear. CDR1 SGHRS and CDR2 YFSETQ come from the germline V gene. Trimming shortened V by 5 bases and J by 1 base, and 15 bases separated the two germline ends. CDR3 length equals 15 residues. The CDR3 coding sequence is TGCGCCAGCAGAAAGGATAGAAGCGGGAACACTGAAGCTTTCTTT. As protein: CASRKDRSGNTEAFF.

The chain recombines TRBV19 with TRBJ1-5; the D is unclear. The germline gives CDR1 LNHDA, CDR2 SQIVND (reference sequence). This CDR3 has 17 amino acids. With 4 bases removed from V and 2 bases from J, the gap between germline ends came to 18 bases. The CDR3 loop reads CASSSSHGGIRNQPQHF. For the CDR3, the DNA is TGTGCCAGTAGTAGCAGTCACGGCGGGATCCGCAATCAGCCCCAGCATTTT.

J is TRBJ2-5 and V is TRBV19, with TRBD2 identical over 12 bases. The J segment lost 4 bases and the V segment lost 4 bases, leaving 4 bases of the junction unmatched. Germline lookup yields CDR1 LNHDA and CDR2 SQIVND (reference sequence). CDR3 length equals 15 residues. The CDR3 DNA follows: TGTGCCAGTAGTACCCCACTAGCGGGAGGAGAGACCCAGTACTTC. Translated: CASSTPLAGGETQYF.

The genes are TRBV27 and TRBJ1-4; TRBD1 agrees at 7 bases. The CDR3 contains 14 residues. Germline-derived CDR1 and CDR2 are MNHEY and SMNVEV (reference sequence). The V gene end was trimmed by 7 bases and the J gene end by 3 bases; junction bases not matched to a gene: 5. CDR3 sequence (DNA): TGTGCCAGCAAACCGGGACAGCCTAATGAAAAACTGTTTTTT. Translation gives CASKPGQPNEKLFF. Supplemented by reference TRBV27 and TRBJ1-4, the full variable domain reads EAQVTQNPRYLITVTGKKLTVTCSQNMNHEYMSWYRQDPGLGLRQIYYSMNVEVTDKGDVPEGYKVSRKEKRNFPLILESPSPNQTSLYFCASKPGQPNEKLFFGSGTQLSVL.

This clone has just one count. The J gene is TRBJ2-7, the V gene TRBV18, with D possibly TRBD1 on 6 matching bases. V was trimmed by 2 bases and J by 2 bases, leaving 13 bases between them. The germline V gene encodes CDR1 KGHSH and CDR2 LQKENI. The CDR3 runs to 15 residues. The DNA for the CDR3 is TGTGCCAGCTCACCAGAAGGGGACACCACCTACGAGCAGTACTTC. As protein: CASSPEGDTTYEQYF.

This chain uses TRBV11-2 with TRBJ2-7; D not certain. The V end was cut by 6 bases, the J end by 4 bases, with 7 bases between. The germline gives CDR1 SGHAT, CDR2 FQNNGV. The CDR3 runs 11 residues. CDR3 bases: TGTGCCAGCAGTCCCCTATACGAGCAGTACTTC. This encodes CASSPLYEQYF.

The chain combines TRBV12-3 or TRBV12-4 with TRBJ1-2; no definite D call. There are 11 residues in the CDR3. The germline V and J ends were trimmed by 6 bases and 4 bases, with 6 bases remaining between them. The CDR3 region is CASRGAYGYTF. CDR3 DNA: TGTGCCAGCAGGGGAGCCTATGGCTACACCTTC.

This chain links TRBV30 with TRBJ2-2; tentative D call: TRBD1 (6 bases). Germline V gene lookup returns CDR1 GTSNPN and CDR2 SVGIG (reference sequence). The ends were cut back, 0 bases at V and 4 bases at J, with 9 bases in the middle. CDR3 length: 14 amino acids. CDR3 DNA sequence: TGTGCCTGGAGTGTTACAGGGTTCACCGGGGAGCTGTTTTTT. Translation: CAWSVTGFTGELFF.

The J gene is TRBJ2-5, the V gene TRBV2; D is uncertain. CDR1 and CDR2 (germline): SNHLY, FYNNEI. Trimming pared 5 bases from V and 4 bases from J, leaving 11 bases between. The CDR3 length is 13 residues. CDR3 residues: CASSPDSLETQYF. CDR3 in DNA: TGTGCCAGCAGTCCGGATAGCTTAGAGACCCAGTACTTC.

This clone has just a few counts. As DNA, the CDR3 is TGCGCCAGCAGCCCTTTCGGGTCACCCCTCCACTTT. It translates to CASSPFGSPLHF. The chain joins TRBV4-1 to TRBJ1-6, with D hard to call. The germline V and J ends were trimmed by 4 bases and 10 bases, with 8 bases remaining between them. CDR1 is MGHRA and CDR2 is YSYEKL in the germline V gene. The CDR3 is made up of 12 amino acids.